A selection of T cell receptor beta chains follows, all from one sample in a study of blood T cell repertoires in COVID-19. Profiled with immunoSEQ multiplex PCR; TCRdb holds only in-frame clones, not every one. The sample has about 210,000 clones, roughly 90% seen once. The sequenced material came from PBMCs or T cells enriched from blood (not recorded which). The receptors shown here come from a man aged 18 to 29 with acute COVID-19. CDR3s include the opening cysteine and the closing phenylalanine or tryptophan. A D gene is named only where the DNA matches it firmly. Not every row has a clone size; where given, it reads once, few, many or a size class.

few,TRBV30,.,CAWGSEKLFF
once,TRBV6-5,TRBD2,CASSYSGTSGREYLF
.,TRBV27,.,CASIPSWGDEQFF
.,TRBV10-3,TRBD1,CAISRRTGATDTQYF
.,TRBV14,TRBD2,CASRQRGTDTQYF
.,TRBV5-1,TRBD1,CASRTGQEETQYF
.,TRBV18,.,CASSPRTANTGELFF
once,TRBV6-5,.,CASSYGADQETQYF
once,TRBV10-3,TRBD1,CAISTPSGQGENYGYTF
.,TRBV11-3,.,CASSLGRDRDTQYF
.,TRBV6-4,TRBD1,CASSDRPTGEGETQYF
.,TRBV25-1,.,CASSETPRGKGGTEAFF
.,TRBV28,.,CASSLSSAGNEKLFF
few,TRBV6-6,.,CASSYADQPQHF
.,TRBV27,TRBD2,CASSLFYTSGSLNEQFF
.,TRBV28,TRBD1,CASSSPGTGVEAFF
.,TRBV24-1,TRBD1,CATSDYGRGSASSYNEQFF
few,TRBV5-6,.,CASSLESSYNSPLHF
.,TRBV28,.,CASSLGPGLRGSRTDTQYF
.,TRBV29-1,TRBD1,CSVGTGARMGETQYF
.,TRBV11-2,.,CASRSFGGGLKAPDTQYF
once,TRBV27,.,CASSPRAGGEGYTF
few,TRBV7-8,TRBD2,CASSFTGLALNTGELFF
.,TRBV28,TRBD1,CASLGQGFGFSWVSTDTQYF
.,TRBV19,TRBD2,CASRRLAGGPIGELFF
.,TRBV6-1,TRBD1,CASSEALDRVNGYTF
.,TRBV28,.,CASSLGSTDTQYF
.,TRBV4-1,.,CASSQDPNSSNQPQHF